The 19 T cell receptor beta chains reported below all come from one sample, sequenced in a study of T cell changes during pregnancy in multiple sclerosis. Generated by immunoSEQ multiplex PCR, the TCRdb table keeps only in-frame clones and is missing some. The sample gives approximately 12,000 clones, around 86% of which show up once; roughly 14% is in the top ten. Material: CD8+ T cells from peripheral blood mononuclear cells, obtained in the second trimester of pregnancy. The receptor set was obtained from a female donor in good health, enrolled as a control in a pregnancy study.

The CDR3 DNA follows: TGTGCCAGCAGCCTTGGACTAGTCTCAGATACGCAGTATTTT. Amino acid sequence: CASSLGLVSDTQYF. V usage is TRBV7-8 and J usage is TRBJ2-3; 7 bases match TRBD2. CDR1 is SGHVS and CDR2 is FQNEAQ in the germline V gene. V was clipped by 5 bases and J by 4 bases; unmatched bases: 6. This CDR3 has 14 amino acids.

The V call is TRBV5-6, the J call TRBJ2-1; the D gene is possibly TRBD2 (6 bases). The germline V gene has CDR1 SGHDT and CDR2 YYEEEE. The CDR3 totals 15 residues. V was pared by 2 bases and J by 3 bases, with 12 bases between. The chain's CDR3 is CASSFNRELYNEQFF. Written as DNA, the CDR3 is TGTGCCAGCAGCTTTAACCGGGAGCTCTACAATGAGCAGTTCTTC.

The chain recombines TRBV5-4 with TRBJ1-1; no reliable D call. Trimming removed 2 bases from V and 0 bases from J, with 8 bases in between. This CDR3 has 14 amino acids. The V gene's germline CDR1 is SGHNT and CDR2 YYREEE (reference sequence). CDR3 DNA sequence: TGTGCCAGCAGCTTATTAGAATTGAACACTGAAGCTTTCTTT. Residues: CASSLLELNTEAFF.

This sequence joins TRBV5-5 and TRBJ2-1, with D perhaps TRBD2 (6 bases). The CDR3 has 15 amino acids. Deletions cut 4 bases from V and 5 bases from J, with 16 bases between. Germline values: CDR1 SGHKS, CDR2 YYEKEE (reference sequence). In DNA, the CDR3 is TGTGCCAGCAGCCAAGTCCCTAGCGAACACAATGAGCAGTTCTTC. This translates into CASSQVPSEHNEQFF.

This clone was picked up one time. V usage is TRBV18 and J usage is TRBJ1-1; 9 bases line up with TRBD1. The V gene's germline CDR1 is KGHSH and CDR2 LQKENI. The J segment lost 4 bases and the V segment lost 3 bases, leaving 9 bases of the junction unmatched. The CDR3 runs to 16 residues. In DNA form, the CDR3 reads TGTGCCAGCTCACCGGGACAGGGTGGCGTAGGCACTGAAGCTTTCTTT. It translates to CASSPGQGGVGTEAFF.

This chain joins TRBV7-9 and TRBJ2-2; 7 positions match TRBD2. This CDR3 region has 14 residues. The V and J ends lost 8 bases and 6 bases, in that order; junction bases with no gene match: 9. Germline lookup yields CDR1 SEHNR and CDR2 FQNEAQ (reference sequence). CDR3 in amino acids: CASGASGGAGELFF. Here the CDR3 DNA reads TGTGCCAGCGGGGCTAGCGGAGGGGCCGGGGAGCTGTTTTTT.

The chain recombines TRBV4-3 with TRBJ1-4; possibly TRBD1 for D (6 bases). Trimming pared 2 bases from V and 8 bases from J, leaving 12 bases between. Per germline, CDR1 LGHNA and CDR2 YSLEER. The CDR3 sequence is 14 residues long. CDR3 in amino acids: CASSQLQGGEKLFF. Written as DNA, the CDR3 is TGCGCCAGCAGCCAATTACAGGGTGGCGAAAAACTGTTTTTT.

The chain has TRBV19 and TRBJ2-7; no clear D. This CDR3 region has 14 residues. The germline V and J ends were trimmed by 0 bases and 6 bases, with 12 bases remaining between them. CDR1 and CDR2 (germline): LNHDA, SQIVND (reference sequence). The CDR3 sequence: CASSIDAEDREQYF. CDR3 coding DNA: TGTGCCAGTAGTATAGATGCCGAGGATCGCGAGCAGTACTTC. Based on the CDR3 plus reference TRBV19 and TRBJ2-7, the full variable domain is DGGITQSPKYLFRKEGQNVTLSCEQNLNHDAMYWYRQDPGQGLRLIYYSQIVNDFQKGDIAEGYSVSREKKESFPLTVTSAQKNPTAFYLCASSIDAEDREQYFGPGTRLTVT.

The genes are TRBV11-2 and TRBJ1-4; D not resolved. V was cut by 1 base and J by 8 bases, with 14 bases left in between. Germline CDR1 SGHAT, CDR2 FQNNGV. The CDR3 length is 15 residues. Written as DNA, the CDR3 is TGTGCCAGCAGCTTAGGCGCTACAGAGGGCGAAAAACTGTTTTTT. This gives the protein CASSLGATEGEKLFF.

The chain uses TRBV7-9 and TRBJ2-1; TRBD2 matches 10 bases. The J segment lost 5 bases and the V segment lost 5 bases, leaving 6 bases of the junction unmatched. Germline V CDR1 and CDR2: SEHNR, FQNEAQ (reference sequence). The CDR3 runs to 15 residues. CDR3 DNA: TGTGCCAGCAGCCAACGGACTAGCGGCAACAATGAGCAGTTCTTC. It specifies CASSQRTSGNNEQFF.

The rearrangement joins TRBV19 to TRBJ2-7; a weak D match, TRBD1 (6 bases). Germline V CDR1 and CDR2: LNHDA, SQIVND (reference sequence). Trimming removed 4 bases at V and 2 bases at J, with 15 bases between. This CDR3 is built from 15 residues. CDR3 region: CASSTQTGSAYEQYF. CDR3 bases: TGTGCCAGTAGTACCCAGACAGGAAGCGCCTACGAGCAGTACTTC.

Only one count was recorded for this clone. This rearrangement joins TRBV5-1 to TRBJ1-1, with a weak D call TRBD1 (6 bases). The CDR3 has 13 amino acids. Trimming removed 4 bases from V and 3 bases from J, with 10 bases in between. The V gene's germline CDR1 is SGHRS and CDR2 YFSETQ. The CDR3 DNA reads as TGCGCCAGCAGCCCCCGGACAGACACTGAAGCTTTCTTT. Translated: CASSPRTDTEAFF.

This clone was observed a handful of times. The chain couples TRBV27 to TRBJ2-6; D not resolved. The CDR3 has 16 residues. From germline, CDR1 is MNHEY and CDR2 SMNVEV (reference sequence). Trimming took off 5 bases at V and 1 base at J, with 12 bases between the two ends. The CDR3 loop is CASSTKQDSGANVLTF. Here the CDR3 DNA reads TGTGCCAGCAGTACGAAGCAGGATTCTGGGGCCAACGTCCTGACTTTC.

This chain uses TRBV15 with TRBJ2-7; no clear D. The CDR3 totals 15 residues. From germline, CDR1 is LNHNV and CDR2 YYDKDF (reference sequence). Trimming cost V 5 bases and J 6 bases, with 20 bases left between them. CDR3 sequence (DNA): TGTGCCACCAGCGTACTCCCAGACACCGGCCTCGAGCAGTACTTC. Residues: CATSVLPDTGLEQYF.

V usage is TRBV7-9 and J usage is TRBJ1-2; unclear D gene. The CDR3 length is 13 residues. The V gene's germline CDR1 is SEHNR and CDR2 FQNEAQ (reference sequence). V dropped 0 bases and J dropped 3 bases, with 5 bases sitting between them. CDR3 in DNA: TGTGCCAGCAGCTTAGCCGGGGACTATGGCTACACCTTC. It specifies CASSLAGDYGYTF.

The chain couples TRBV6-4 to TRBJ2-2; 10 bases align to TRBD1. Trimming cost V 0 bases and J 4 bases; bases outside gene matches: 2. CDR3 length: 16 amino acids. CDR1 MRHNA and CDR2 SNTAGT come from the germline V gene. CDR3 sequence: CASSDSGTGATGELFF. The DNA for the CDR3 is TGTGCCAGCAGTGACTCCGGGACAGGGGCCACCGGGGAGCTGTTTTTT.

The chain carries TRBV29-1 and TRBJ1-1; D is undetermined. Germline-derived CDR1 and CDR2 are SQVTM and ANQGSEA. V dropped 7 bases and J dropped 4 bases, with 16 bases sitting between them. This CDR3 spans 13 amino acids. The CDR3 DNA reads TGCAGCGCCCCGGGGAAGGGAGGCACTGAAGCTTTCTTT. Translated, it gives CSAPGKGGTEAFF.

The chain recombines TRBV4-1 with TRBJ2-1; possible D gene TRBD2, 5 bases. V was clipped by 6 bases and J by 0 bases, with 15 bases between them. CDR1 is MGHRA and CDR2 is YSYEKL in the germline V gene. The CDR3 spans 16 residues. CDR3 in DNA: TGCGCCAGCAGTTTTACAGCGGAAAGCTCCTACAATGAGCAGTTCTTC. This translates into CASSFTAESSYNEQFF.

This clone has just one count. The chain is built from TRBV10-2 and TRBJ2-7; TRBD2 matches 8 bases. The germline CDR1 and CDR2 sequences are WSHSY and SAAADI. The CDR3 length is 16 residues. J gave up 3 bases and V 6 bases, and 13 bases lay outside the gene matches. The CDR3 is CASRPAGEGFVYEQYF. CDR3 coding DNA: TGCGCCAGCAGACCAGCGGGAGAGGGGTTCGTCTACGAGCAGTACTTC.